This TCR beta chain was recorded in a study of blood T cell repertoires in COVID-19. Study-wide context: COVID-19 samples collected from the United States, Italy and Spain covered acute and convalescent phases. PBMCs, B-cell-depleted T cells, or T cells were the source of the cDNA or gDNA that made up the material.

Clones were read by immunoSEQ multiplex PCR, and TCRdb kept only the in-frame ones, dropping some. The data show 80,000 to 90,000 clones, approximately 79% seen once. This TCR came from an older man with acute or convalescent COVID-19. The sequencing sample was made of peripheral blood.

This CDR3 reads CASSYGTRGDEQFF. CDR3 sequence (DNA): TGCGCCAGCAGCTATGGGACTAGAGGCGATGAGCAGTTCTTC. V gene TRBV5-1 combines with J gene TRBJ2-1; 8 nucleotides agree with TRBD2. Germline V gene data show CDR1 as SGHRS and CDR2 as YFSETQ. The CDR3 spans 14 residues. Trimming removed 3 bases from V and 8 bases from J; junction bases left unmatched: 7.